The 14 T cell receptor beta chains below were found in one sample sequenced in a study of blood T cell repertoires in COVID-19. Method: immunoSEQ multiplex PCR; TCRdb's copy keeps in-frame clones and lacks some. The table lists roughly 190,000 clones, over 80% of them singletons, with 3% to 3.5% in the top ten. Sequencing was performed on PBMCs or T cells enriched from blood (not recorded which). These TCRs come from a woman aged 25 to 45 who had been exposed to COVID-19.

The rearrangement joins TRBV5-1 to TRBJ2-7, with 8 bases lining up with TRBD2. Germline assignment: CDR1 SGHRS and CDR2 YFSETQ. Germline trimming cut 4 bases from V and 5 bases from J; bases unmatched to any gene: 5. This CDR3 has 13 amino acids. The CDR3 DNA sequence: TGCGCCAGCAGCCACGGGGGGGCCAACGAGCAGTACTTC. It encodes CASSHGGANEQYF.

The chain couples TRBV4-3 to TRBJ2-5, with 8 bases identical to TRBD1. The CDR3 consists of 15 residues. Germline V CDR1 and CDR2: LGHNA, YSLEER. Germline trimming cut 0 bases from V and 2 bases from J; bases unmatched to any gene: 2. The CDR3 loop reads CASSQDGDRQETQYF. DNA of the CDR3: TGCGCCAGCAGCCAAGATGGGGACAGGCAAGAGACCCAGTACTTC.

The rearrangement uses TRBV6-6 and TRBJ1-5, with no clear D. This CDR3 has 13 amino acids. Trimming cost V 6 bases and J 4 bases, with 10 bases left between them. Germline V gives CDR1 MNHNY, CDR2 SVGAGI (reference sequence). The CDR3 protein is CASRGVGNQPQHF. In DNA, the CDR3 is TGTGCCAGCAGGGGAGTGGGAAATCAGCCCCAGCATTTT.

This clone occurred once. The chain has TRBV6-2 or TRBV6-3 and TRBJ2-1, with D uncertain. The CDR3 extends over 14 amino acids. CDR1 and CDR2 from the germline V gene are MNHEY and SVGEGT. Trimming pared 5 bases from V and 8 bases from J, leaving 16 bases between. CDR3 loop: CASSRRDTPDEQFF. The CDR3 DNA reads as TGTGCCAGCAGTAGAAGAGACACCCCCGATGAGCAGTTCTTC.

This sequence joins TRBV11-3 and TRBJ2-3; TRBD1 aligns across 8 bases. This CDR3 comprises 14 residues. V was clipped by 5 bases and J by 4 bases; unmatched bases: 5. Germline CDR1 and CDR2: SGHNT and YENEEA. The CDR3 here is CASSDRTGPDTQYF. The CDR3 coding sequence is TGTGCCAGCAGCGATCGGACAGGGCCAGATACGCAGTATTTT.

The V gene is TRBV7-3, the J gene TRBJ1-1; 9 bases are a match to TRBD1. Germline CDR1 and CDR2: SGHTA and FQGTGA. This CDR3 region has 15 residues. V lost 5 bases to trimming and J lost 2 bases; unmatched junction nucleotides: 6. DNA for the CDR3: TGTGCCAGCAGCGAAACAGGGGGCAAAAACACTGAAGCTTTCTTT. The encoded protein is CASSETGGKNTEAFF. The whole variable domain, remainder taken from reference TRBV7-3 and TRBJ1-1, is GAGVSQTPSNKVTEKGKYVELRCDPISGHTALYWYRQSLGQGPEFLIYFQGTGAADDSGLPNDRFFAVRPEGSVSTLKIQRTERGDSAVYLCASSETGGKNTEAFFGQGTRLTVV.

As to this clone: One end of the junction is discordant with germline, which a read error may explain. This chain connects TRBV18 to TRBJ2-6; unclear D gene. The germline CDR1 and CDR2 sequences are KGHSH and LQKENI. The CDR3 has 13 residues. CDR3 in DNA: TGTGCCAGCTCCCTTTCTGTGGCCAACGTCCTGACTTTC. It is translated as CASSLSVANVLTF. Looking up the rest from reference TRBV18 and TRBJ2-6 gives the full variable domain: NAGVMQNPRHLVRRRGQEARLRCSPMKGHSHVYWYRQLPEEGLKFMVYLQKENIIDESGMPKERFSAEFPKEGPSILRIQQVVRGDSAAYFCASSLSVANVLTFGAGSRLTVL.

This clone showed up just once. The CDR3 reads CAWSGAGGSYEQYF. The CDR3 region has the DNA TGTGCCTGGAGTGGGGCAGGGGGCTCCTACGAGCAGTACTTC. The chain combines TRBV30 with TRBJ2-7, with TRBD1 matching 7 bases. CDR1 and CDR2 from the germline V gene are GTSNPN and SVGIG (reference sequence). J lost 0 bases, V lost 1 base, and 3 bases had no gene match. The CDR3 is made up of 14 amino acids.

This clone appeared a few times. The chain employs TRBV7-9 and TRBJ1-2, with 10 bases identical to TRBD1. Unmatched junction bases numbered 14, after V lost 0 bases and J lost 4 bases. CDR3 length equals 19 residues. Germline V gives CDR1 SEHNR, CDR2 FQNEAQ (reference sequence). DNA for the CDR3: TGTGCCAGCAGCTTAGCAGGCCAGGGACAGGGGCCCAGGGGCTATGGCTACACCTTC. This sequence encodes CASSLAGQGQGPRGYGYTF.

This clone was picked up one time. The chain carries TRBV27 and TRBJ2-1, with 8 bases that match TRBD2. Germline loops: CDR1 MNHEY, CDR2 SMNVEV (reference sequence). The CDR3 has 15 amino acids. The ends lost 6 bases at V and 7 bases at J; junction bases unmatched: 11. CDR3 in amino acids: CASRPLGTRENEQFF. CDR3 sequence (DNA): TGTGCCAGCAGGCCCCTCGGGACTAGGGAGAATGAGCAGTTCTTC.

The CDR3 loop reads CASSFAGGQQETQYF. The CDR3 DNA reads TGTGCCAGCAGCTTCGCGGGGGGGCAGCAAGAGACCCAGTACTTC. The rearrangement joins TRBV27 to TRBJ2-5, with 9 bases fitting TRBD2. Unmatched junction bases numbered 7, after V lost 6 bases and J lost 2 bases. The CDR3 length is 15 residues. The germline CDR1 and CDR2 sequences are MNHEY and SMNVEV (reference sequence).

The chain carries TRBV9 and TRBJ2-7; D possibly corresponds to TRBD2 (5 bases). Trimming took 0 bases from V and 5 from J, leaving 12 bases between them. CDR3 length: 14 residues. Germline V lookup: CDR1 SGDLS, CDR2 YYNGEE. This chain's CDR3 is CASSVVSGPDEQYF. The CDR3 nucleotides are TGTGCCAGCAGCGTAGTGAGCGGCCCGGACGAGCAGTACTTC.

This chain connects TRBV19 to TRBJ1-3, with D perhaps TRBD1 (6 bases). CDR1 is LNHDA and CDR2 is SQIVND in the germline V gene (reference sequence). Trimming cost V 5 bases and J 5 bases, with 16 bases left between them. This CDR3 comprises 15 residues. CDR3 residues: CASSLPTGARNTIYF. DNA of the CDR3: TGTGCCAGTAGTCTCCCGACAGGAGCCCGAAACACCATATATTTT.

The V call is TRBV29-1, the J call TRBJ2-5, with 7 bases identical to TRBD2. Germline lookup yields CDR1 SQVTM and CDR2 ANQGSEA. The CDR3 length is 13 residues. V lost 6 bases to trimming and J lost 4 bases; unmatched junction nucleotides: 8. The CDR3 bases are TGCAGCGTCCCTCGAGCGGGGCGAGAGACCCAGTACTTC. Encoded protein: CSVPRAGRETQYF.